One sample yielded the 11 T cell receptor beta chains listed below, sequenced in a study of read filtering for tumor transcriptome and immune sequencing. Molecular barcoded adaptors covering alpha/delta and beta/gamma chains were used on around 400 ng RNA. A single record per CDR3 protein comes from TCRdb applying MiXCR to the reads. Of 15,000 to 20,000 distinct CDR3 sequences in the sample, less than 25% were seen once. What was sequenced was a population of CD138-negative cells sorted from bone marrow. These TCRs come from a donor over 35 with multiple myeloma.

The rearrangement joins TRBV10-3 to TRBJ2-2; tentative D call: TRBD2 (6 bases). The V end was cut by 6 bases, the J end by 3 bases, with 11 bases between. CDR3 length: 14 residues. From germline, CDR1 is ENHRY and CDR2 SYGVKD. CDR3 residues: CAIREGRDTGELFF. The CDR3 DNA reads TGTGCCATCAGGGAGGGCCGCGACACCGGGGAGCTGTTTTTT.

This chain links TRBV20-1 with TRBJ1-6; 7 bases match TRBD1. The CDR3 extends over 14 amino acids. V lost 4 bases, J lost 5 bases, and 5 bases stayed unmatched. Germline V gene data show CDR1 as DFQATT and CDR2 as SNEGSKA (reference sequence). CDR3 amino acids: CSAMAGTDNSPLHF. The DNA of the CDR3 is TGCAGTGCTATGGCCGGGACAGATAATTCACCCCTCCACTTT.

This clonotype is judged medium-sized (0.01 to 0.1%). The gene calls are TRBV10-3 and TRBJ2-1; TRBD2 aligns across 9 bases. The germline CDR1 and CDR2 sequences are ENHRY and SYGVKD. CDR3 size: 17 residues. Germline trimming cut 0 bases from V and 4 bases from J; bases unmatched to any gene: 7. The chain's CDR3 is CAISESGAGGMYNEQFF. The CDR3 coding sequence is TGTGCCATCAGTGAGTCAGGAGCGGGAGGTATGTACAATGAGCAGTTCTTC.

Many counts were recorded for this clonotype. V and J are TRBV29-1 and TRBJ2-3, with TRBD2 matching over 15 bases. V lost 3 bases and J lost 4; bases outside the gene matches: 17. Germline V gives CDR1 SQVTM, CDR2 ANQGSEA. The CDR3 sequence is 20 residues long. The CDR3, as DNA: TGCAGCGTTGACGTGGTACCGGGACTAGCGGGAGGTATCATCCCAGATACGCAGTATTTT. It encodes CSVDVVPGLAGGIIPDTQYF.

This clonotype has ten or more counts. The gene calls are TRBV9 and TRBJ2-7; D may be TRBD1 or TRBD2 (6 bases each). V was pared by 4 bases and J by 4 bases, with 18 bases between. The CDR3 is made up of 15 amino acids. The V gene's germline CDR1 is SGDLS and CDR2 YYNGEE. The CDR3 DNA sequence: TGTGCCAGCAGCCCGGTGCCGGGGGCGCCGTACGAGCAGTACTTC. Translation gives CASSPVPGAPYEQYF.

Worth noting for this clonotype: One end of the junction does not line up with germline, which may come from a read error. CDR3 residues: CASSPPSKSSSEQYF. The CDR3 DNA reads as TGTGCCAGCAGCCCACCCTCTAAGAGCTCCTCCGAGCAGTACTTC. The J gene is TRBJ2-7, the V gene TRBV7-2; D is uncertain. The CDR3 contains 15 residues. Germline assignment: CDR1 SGHTA and CDR2 FQGNSA. The variable domain in full, with the rest retrieved from reference TRBV7-2 and TRBJ2-7, is GAGVSQSPSNKVTEKGKDVELRCDPISGHTALYWYRQSLGQGLEFLIYFQGNSAPDKSGLPSDRFSAERTGGSVSTLTIQRTQQEDSAVYLCASSPPSKSSSEQYFGPGTRLTVT.

This clonotype appeared many times. The chain recombines TRBV3-1 with TRBJ2-3, with 11 positions matching TRBD2. With V trimmed by 4 bases and J by 0 bases, 9 bases remained unmatched. The CDR3 runs to 18 residues. The germline gives CDR1 LGHDT, CDR2 YNNKEL (reference sequence). The DNA for the CDR3 is TGTGCCAGCAGCCCCGGACTAGCGGGTTGGTTGAGCACAGATACGCAGTATTTT. This encodes CASSPGLAGWLSTDTQYF.

This clonotype is categorized as medium-sized. The V call is TRBV19, the J call TRBJ2-2; a weak D match, TRBD2 (5 bases). Between the trimmed V and J ends, which lost 11 bases and 4 bases, there was a span of 17 bases. The V gene's germline CDR1 is LNHDA and CDR2 SQIVND (reference sequence). The CDR3 loop spans 14 amino acids. CDR3 sequence: CAGNEGWGTGELFF. CDR3 bases: TGTGCCGGGAATGAGGGCTGGGGCACCGGGGAGCTGTTTTTT.

In this sample, this clonotype turned up many times. The rearrangement links TRBV2 to TRBJ2-1, with D unclear. This CDR3 has 14 amino acids. Germline lookup yields CDR1 SNHLY and CDR2 FYNNEI. Deletions cut 7 bases from V and 0 bases from J, with 10 bases between. This CDR3 is CASTDASSYNEQFF. The DNA of the CDR3 is TGTGCCAGCACGGACGCTAGCTCCTACAATGAGCAGTTCTTC.

A remark on this clonotype: Being one base from a much bigger clone, this may be a read error. The chain joins TRBV29-1 to TRBJ2-1, with D possibly TRBD2 on 7 matching bases. CDR1 and CDR2 from the germline V gene are SQVTM and ANQGSEA. This CDR3 is built from 13 residues. CDR3 region: CSVVPGGEGEQLF. CDR3 DNA: TGCAGCGTTGTTCCGGGGGGCGAAGGTGAGCAGCTCTTC.

This clonotype was seen only a few times. Since a much larger clone is just one base distant, this may be a read error. The V gene is TRBV7-2, the J gene TRBJ2-5; a weak D match, TRBD2 (6 bases). This CDR3 has 16 amino acids. Germline-derived CDR1 and CDR2 are SGHTA and FQGNSA. V was clipped by 11 bases and J by 0 bases, with 22 bases between them. This chain's CDR3 is CACTPNPGLYQETQYF. The DNA for the CDR3 is TGTGCCTGCACTCCCAATCCGGGACTGTACCAAGAGACCCAGTACTTC.